Given below is one T cell receptor (beta chain) in context. No antigen is known for it. These data come from a study of OX40 agonist ivuxolimab in advanced cancers. Trimming took 5 bases from V and 6 from J, leaving 16 bases between them. The CDR3 has 14 residues. The germline CDR1 and CDR2 sequences are MDHEN and SYDVKM. Overall study results and limits: Compared with CD4+, CD8+ T cells on average had more expanded clones. At doses 0.1 to 3.0 mg/kg, CD4+ and CD8+ clones expanded.

Autoimmune disease history or systemic immunosuppression excluded patients. Some clones are missing from TCRdb's copy, which holds only in-frame ones; the method was immunoSEQ multiplex PCR. The table shows fewer than 30,000 clones, with over 75% occurring only once. Material: CD4+ or CD8+ T cells sorted from blood, obtained in a trial of the OX40 agonist ivuxolimab. The origin of this receptor is an adult with an advanced solid tumor such as melanoma, head and neck, liver or kidney cancer. The chain joins TRBV28 to TRBJ1-2, with D tentatively TRBD1 (6 bases). The CDR3 spells CASSPPTGNDGYTF. Here the CDR3 DNA reads TGTGCCAGCAGTCCCCCCACAGGGAACGATGGCTACACCTTC.